This T cell receptor (beta chain) appears in the sequencing data of a study of post-analysis software for immune sequencing data. Study conclusions and caveats: Compared with controls, patients had more of 4 or 5 TRBV segments, including TRBV5-6, TRBV5-1 and TRBV20-1.

Points on this clonotype: The antigen remains unidentified.

The TCR beta cDNA libraries carried unique molecular identifiers. TCRdb reanalysed the PCR reads using MiXCR and keeps one entry per CDR3 protein. The sample includes roughly 540,000 distinct CDR3 sequences, around 36% of them seen just once. The ends lost 2 bases at V and 4 bases at J; junction bases unmatched: 12. The CDR3 totals 18 residues. Input material: blood. The source of this sequence is a girl aged 2-17 years with multiple sclerosis. The rearrangement joins TRBV12-3 or TRBV12-4 to TRBJ2-3, with 10 nucleotides matching TRBD2. The CDR3 bases are TGTGCCAGCAGTTTATCGGGGCTAGCGGGAGCTAGCGCAGATACGCAGTATTTT. Its protein product is CASSLSGLAGASADTQYF.